These 8 T cell receptor beta chains came from one sample sequenced in a study of blood T cell repertoires in COVID-19. Clones were sequenced by immunoSEQ multiplex PCR, and TCRdb holds only the in-frame ones, with some missing. This table holds 300,000 to 350,000 clones, more than 80% found once. Material: peripheral blood. The receptors stem from a woman under 40 with COVID-19, enrolled during active disease.

The V gene is TRBV4-2, the J gene TRBJ2-3; 8 bases line up with TRBD2. The germline V gene encodes CDR1 LGHNA and CDR2 YNFKEQ. The CDR3 length is 14 residues. J gave up 11 bases and V 5 bases, and 12 bases lay outside the gene matches. This chain's CDR3 is CASSESGTRLGQYF. CDR3 bases: TGTGCCAGCAGCGAATCCGGGACTAGATTGGGGCAGTATTTT.

The chain employs TRBV14 and TRBJ1-1, with D maybe TRBD1 (5 bases). Per germline, CDR1 SGHDN and CDR2 FVKESK. V dropped 0 bases and J dropped 4 bases, with 12 bases sitting between them. This CDR3 has 15 residues. DNA for the CDR3: TGTGCCAGCAGCCAAGATCAGGGCCCGCGCACTGAAGCTTTCTTT. This codes for CASSQDQGPRTEAFF. Full variable domain (rest looked up from reference TRBV14 and TRBJ1-1): EAGVTQFPSHSVIEKGQTVTLRCDPISGHDNLYWYRRVMGKEIKFLLHFVKESKQDESGMPNNRFLAERTGGTYSTLKVQPAELEDSGVYFCASSQDQGPRTEAFFGQGTRLTVV.

The CDR3 DNA is TGTGCCTGGGGTACAGGTGCTCAAGAGACCCAGTACTTC. Translating gives CAWGTGAQETQYF. The J gene is TRBJ2-5, the V gene TRBV30, with D perhaps matching TRBD1 (5 bases). The germline V gene encodes CDR1 GTSNPN and CDR2 SVGIG (reference sequence). Between the trimmed V and J ends, which lost 5 bases and 2 bases, there was a span of 12 bases. The CDR3 covers 13 residues.

The rearrangement links TRBV6-4 to TRBJ2-1, with 7 bases matching TRBD2. J gave up 6 bases and V 2 bases, and 16 bases lay outside the gene matches. CDR3 size: 18 residues. Germline V gene sequence: CDR1 MRHNA, CDR2 SNTAGT. CDR3 sequence: CASSDPGRAIRFGNEQFF. In DNA, the CDR3 is TGTGCCAGCAGTGACCCGGGGAGGGCCATAAGGTTCGGCAATGAGCAGTTCTTC.

This chain uses TRBV29-1 with TRBJ1-2; the D gene is possibly TRBD1 (5 bases). Germline V gene sequence: CDR1 SQVTM, CDR2 ANQGSEA. The CDR3 contains 12 residues. CDR3 sequence (DNA): TGCAGTACCTCTGGCAGGGTAGGTGGCTACACCTTC. Its translation is CSTSGRVGGYTF.

This chain links TRBV29-1 with TRBJ2-1, with 7 positions matching TRBD1. The V gene end was trimmed by 6 bases and the J gene end by 0 bases; junction bases not matched to a gene: 5. This CDR3 contains 14 residues. Germline CDR1 SQVTM, CDR2 ANQGSEA. CDR3 sequence reads: CSVPRQGSYNEQFF. DNA of the CDR3: TGCAGCGTCCCCCGACAGGGCTCCTACAATGAGCAGTTCTTC.

This chain joins TRBV3-1 (or the pseudogene TRBV3-2) and TRBJ2-5; the match to TRBD2 covers 8 bases. Germline trimming cut 2 bases from V and 5 bases from J; bases unmatched to any gene: 4. Per germline, CDR1 LGHDT and CDR2 YNNKEL (reference sequence). The CDR3 consists of 14 residues. CDR3 nucleotide sequence: TGTGCCAGCAGCCAAAATCCGGGAGGGGAGACCCAGTACTTC. Translated, it gives CASSQNPGGETQYF.

The chain joins TRBV2 to TRBJ1-3; 10 nucleotides line up with TRBD1. J lost 8 bases, V lost 6 bases, and 4 bases had no gene match. The CDR3 is 13 amino acids. Per germline, CDR1 SNHLY and CDR2 FYNNEI. The CDR3 nucleotides are TGTGCCAGCAGGGGGACAGGGGAGCACACCATATATTTT. Amino acids: CASRGTGEHTIYF.